Following are 27 T cell receptor beta chains from one sample sequenced in a study of T cell responses to AZD1222 COVID-19 vaccine. Data came from immunoSEQ multiplex PCR; TCRdb stores just in-frame clones and leaves some out. This sample has fewer than 120,000 clones, with 88% found just once. Sample: peripheral blood, taken on day 0 of AZD1222 vaccination. These receptors originate from an adult in good health.

This chain links TRBV30 with TRBJ1-6, with D possibly TRBD1 on 5 matching bases. The germline gives CDR1 GTSNPN, CDR2 SVGIG (reference sequence). Trimming shortened V by 0 bases and J by 3 bases, and 18 bases separated the two germline ends. This CDR3 is built from 18 residues. CDR3 DNA sequence: TGTGCCTGGAGTGTACCGGGAAGACAGCTAAACTATAATTCACCCCTCCACTTT. Translating gives CAWSVPGRQLNYNSPLHF.

The rearrangement uses TRBV4-2 and TRBJ2-6; D might be TRBD1 or TRBD2, each matching 5 bases. Trimming removed 1 base from V and 2 bases from J, with 12 bases in between. There are 17 residues in the CDR3. The germline V gene has CDR1 LGHNA and CDR2 YNFKEQ. CDR3 region: CASSQGGTETGANVLTF. Written as DNA, the CDR3 is TGTGCCAGCAGCCAAGGAGGGACGGAGACTGGGGCCAACGTCCTGACTTTC.

The CDR3 DNA follows: TGTGCCTGGAGTGTCCGCGGGAGGGCCGGCACAGATACGCAGTATTTT. It codes for CAWSVRGRAGTDTQYF. This sequence joins TRBV30 and TRBJ2-3; 9 nucleotides match TRBD2. The CDR3 runs to 16 residues. CDR1 and CDR2 (germline): GTSNPN, SVGIG (reference sequence). V was pared by 0 bases and J by 1 base, with 5 bases of the junction left unmatched.

V gene TRBV30 combines with J gene TRBJ2-7; 9 bases match TRBD2. The CDR3 covers 13 residues. The V gene's germline CDR1 is GTSNPN and CDR2 SVGIG (reference sequence). Trimming at V came to 0 bases and at J to 3 bases, leaving 0 bases not matched to a gene. CDR3 sequence: CAWSVAGGYEQYF. The CDR3 nucleotides read TGTGCCTGGAGTGTAGCGGGGGGCTACGAGCAGTACTTC.

The chain carries TRBV30 and TRBJ2-7, with D perhaps matching TRBD1 (8 bases). Trimming stripped 1 base from V and 3 bases from J, with 19 bases between. Germline V lookup: CDR1 GTSNPN, CDR2 SVGIG (reference sequence). The length of the CDR3 is 16 residues. The CDR3: CAWSAGGGLADYEQYF. For the CDR3, the DNA is TGTGCCTGGAGTGCAGGGGGCGGGCTAGCGGACTACGAGCAGTACTTC.

The chain is built from TRBV14 and TRBJ2-5, with D hard to call. Germline loops: CDR1 SGHDN, CDR2 FVKESK. The V gene lost 4 bases and the J gene lost 7 bases, with 13 bases spanning the gap. The CDR3 covers 13 residues. The CDR3 region is CASSPAAPGTQYF. The CDR3 nucleotides read TGTGCCAGCAGCCCAGCAGCCCCTGGGACCCAGTACTTC.

The chain is built from TRBV12-3 or TRBV12-4 and TRBJ2-1; D is possibly TRBD1 (6 bases). V gave up 5 bases and J gave up 4 bases, with 9 bases separating them. The CDR3 length is 13 residues. CDR3 protein: CASSTQGYNEQFF. Here the CDR3 DNA reads TGTGCCAGCAGTACACAGGGTTACAATGAGCAGTTCTTC.

V gene TRBV7-8 combines with J gene TRBJ1-5, with 7 bases lining up with TRBD1. CDR1 and CDR2 from the germline V gene are SGHVS and FQNEAQ. This CDR3 comprises 15 residues. J lost 1 base, V lost 3 bases, and 3 bases had no gene match. The CDR3 is CASSFTTGSNQPQHF. CDR3 nucleotide sequence: TGTGCCAGCAGCTTCACGACAGGGAGCAATCAGCCCCAGCATTTT. Full variable domain (remainder filled in from reference TRBV7-8 and TRBJ1-5): GAGVSQSPRYKVAKRGQDVALRCDPISGHVSLFWYQQALGQGPEFLTYFQNEAQLDKSGLPSDRFFAERPEGSVSTLKIQRTQQEDSAVYLCASSFTTGSNQPQHFGDGTRLSIL.

Here the CDR3 reads CASSQEGFSYNSPLHF. The CDR3 DNA sequence: TGCGCCAGCAGCCAAGAGGGCTTCTCCTATAATTCACCCCTCCACTTT. V and J are TRBV4-1 and TRBJ1-6, with D uncertain. The CDR3 loop spans 16 amino acids. The germline V gene has CDR1 MGHRA and CDR2 YSYEKL. The ends were cut back, 0 bases at V and 0 bases at J, with 6 bases in the middle.

CDR3 in DNA: TGTGCCAGCAGCCAATCCAGTCTGGACGCGGAGACCCAGTACTTC. Translation gives CASSQSSLDAETQYF. V is TRBV3-1 (or the pseudogene TRBV3-2) and J is TRBJ2-5; D unresolved. There are 15 residues in the CDR3. Trimming cost V 2 bases and J 5 bases, with 15 bases left between them. CDR1 LGHDT and CDR2 YNNKEL come from the germline V gene (reference sequence).

This clone was seen only once. CDR3 amino acids: CASSTSPYRAYEQYF. The CDR3 DNA reads TGTGCCAGCAGTACCTCCCCGTATCGGGCCTACGAGCAGTACTTC. The gene calls are TRBV28 and TRBJ2-7; D remains ambiguous. With 5 bases removed from V and 2 bases from J, the gap between germline ends came to 16 bases. CDR1 MDHEN and CDR2 SYDVKM come from the germline V gene. This CDR3 is 15 amino acids long.

The rearrangement links TRBV5-6 to TRBJ1-5; tentative D call: TRBD1 (5 bases). In germline, CDR1 is SGHDT, CDR2 YYEEEE. The CDR3 has 15 amino acids. Between the trimmed V and J ends, which lost 5 bases and 4 bases, there was a span of 16 bases. The CDR3: CASSMGPYRNQPQHF. The CDR3 coding sequence is TGTGCCAGCAGTATGGGACCTTACCGAAATCAGCCCCAGCATTTT.

V and J are TRBV5-1 and TRBJ1-4; TRBD1 aligns across 8 bases. Germline trimming cut 4 bases from V and 8 bases from J; bases unmatched to any gene: 10. Germline CDR1 reads SGHRS; CDR2 reads YFSETQ. CDR3 length: 15 residues. The CDR3 loop is CASSRGTGAQEKLFF. In DNA form, the CDR3 reads TGCGCCAGCAGCAGAGGGACAGGCGCCCAGGAAAAACTGTTTTTT.

The rearrangement joins TRBV5-1 to TRBJ2-3, with a possible D match to TRBD2 (5 bases). The CDR3 is 14 amino acids. Germline CDR1 SGHRS, CDR2 YFSETQ. Trimming took off 5 bases at V and 8 bases at J, with 18 bases between the two ends. The chain's CDR3 is CASRKVEGPLTQYF. CDR3 bases: TGCGCCAGCAGGAAAGTCGAGGGTCCTCTTACGCAGTATTTT.

V and J are TRBV4-1 and TRBJ1-4; 7 positions match TRBD1. Germline lookup yields CDR1 MGHRA and CDR2 YSYEKL. The CDR3 is made up of 16 amino acids. V trimming: 2 bases; J trimming: 0 bases; junction bases outside the gene matches: 3. CDR3 bases: TGCGCCAGCAGCCAACCTACAGGGGCAACTAATGAAAAACTGTTTTTT. Its protein product is CASSQPTGATNEKLFF.

The rearrangement joins TRBV27 to TRBJ1-5; D is perhaps TRBD1 (5 bases). Germline V gives CDR1 MNHEY, CDR2 SMNVEV (reference sequence). The CDR3 spans 14 residues. V was pared by 6 bases and J by 7 bases, with 16 bases between. The CDR3 reads CASSLGPGGQPQHF. DNA for the CDR3: TGTGCCAGCAGCCTAGGTCCCGGGGGACAGCCCCAGCATTTT.

The chain recombines TRBV19 with TRBJ1-1, with D hard to call. CDR1 is LNHDA and CDR2 is SQIVND in the germline V gene (reference sequence). V lost 7 bases and J 3 bases, leaving 12 bases between the germline ends. There are 13 residues in the CDR3. Here the CDR3 reads CASKNGLYTEAFF. The DNA for the CDR3 is TGTGCCAGTAAAAACGGACTGTACACTGAAGCTTTCTTT.

This clone was detected only a few times. The chain couples TRBV6-5 to TRBJ2-2; D is uncertain. Germline CDR1 MNHEY, CDR2 SVGAGI. CDR3 length: 14 residues. The V gene lost 0 bases and the J gene lost 3 bases, with 5 bases spanning the gap. CDR3 bases: TGTGCCAGCAGTTACTCGAGTCACACCGGGGAGCTGTTTTTT. Amino acids: CASSYSSHTGELFF.

V is TRBV11-2 and J is TRBJ2-7, with TRBD2 matching 7 bases. This CDR3 spans 13 amino acids. Germline lookup yields CDR1 SGHAT and CDR2 FQNNGV. The V and J ends lost 0 bases and 6 bases, in that order; junction bases with no gene match: 2. The CDR3 spells CASSLDRGSEQYF. CDR3 DNA sequence: TGTGCCAGCAGCTTAGACCGCGGGAGCGAGCAGTACTTC.

This clone showed up just a few times. The chain joins TRBV2 to TRBJ2-2, with 16 bases matching TRBD2. The CDR3 spans 19 residues. With V trimmed by 7 bases and J by 4 bases, 12 bases remained unmatched. Germline CDR1 and CDR2: SNHLY and FYNNEI. The CDR3 nucleotides read TGTGCCAGCACTGACCCGGGACTAGCGGGAGGGCCGACCACCGGGGAGCTGTTTTTT. Protein product: CASTDPGLAGGPTTGELFF.

The chain couples TRBV6-5 to TRBJ2-3; 8 bases fit TRBD1. This CDR3 has 15 residues. With 7 bases clipped from V and 3 bases from J, the junction kept 9 bases outside the gene matches. The V gene's germline CDR1 is MNHEY and CDR2 SVGAGI. CDR3 sequence reads: CASNNGQGWTDTQYF. CDR3 nucleotides: TGTGCCAGCAACAACGGACAGGGTTGGACAGATACGCAGTATTTT.

The chain uses TRBV6-5 and TRBJ2-1; 12 bases line up with TRBD2. Per the germline V gene, CDR1 is MNHEY and CDR2 is SVGAGI. The ends lost 1 base at V and 6 bases at J; junction bases unmatched: 1. The CDR3 has 15 residues. The CDR3 DNA follows: TGTGCCAGCAGTTACTTGACTAGCGGGGGCAATGAGCAGTTCTTC. Translated, it gives CASSYLTSGGNEQFF.

The gene calls are TRBV3-1 (or the pseudogene TRBV3-2) and TRBJ1-3; 7 bases map to TRBD1. This CDR3 spans 13 amino acids. Germline V gives CDR1 LGHDT, CDR2 YNNKEL (reference sequence). The ends lost 11 bases at V and 4 bases at J; junction bases unmatched: 8. The CDR3: CAGSTGRGNTIYF. CDR3 DNA: TGTGCCGGATCGACAGGGCGAGGAAACACCATATATTTT.

The CDR3 DNA is TGTGCCAGCAGCTTGGTTACTGAAGCTTTCTTT. Its translation is CASSLVTEAFF. The V and J genes are TRBV5-8 and TRBJ1-1; no reliable D call. The CDR3 is made up of 11 amino acids. The V gene's germline CDR1 is SGHTS and CDR2 YDEGEE. The V and J ends lost 0 bases and 5 bases respectively, with 2 bases between them.

The CDR3: CASSIPGRYYGYTF. The CDR3 DNA is TGTGCCAGTAGTATTCCGGGTCGGTACTATGGCTACACCTTC. The chain employs TRBV19 and TRBJ1-2; D unresolved. V lost 3 bases and J 3 bases, leaving 11 bases between the germline ends. The germline V gene has CDR1 LNHDA and CDR2 SQIVND (reference sequence). This CDR3 region has 14 residues.

This clone was counted a few times. This chain links TRBV15 with TRBJ2-1; D is uncertain. This CDR3 has 15 residues. Trimming took off 9 bases at V and 2 bases at J, with 17 bases between the two ends. CDR1 is LNHNV and CDR2 is YYDKDF in the germline V gene (reference sequence). CDR3 DNA sequence: TGTGCCACTACCTTTGGGGATCAGCCCTACAATGAGCAGTTCTTC. Its translation: CATTFGDQPYNEQFF.

The gene calls are TRBV24-1 and TRBJ2-2, with TRBD1 as a possible D gene (6 bases). V gave up 9 bases and J gave up 1 base, with 11 bases separating them. This CDR3 region has 14 residues. Germline assignment: CDR1 KGHDR and CDR2 SFDVKD. The DNA of the CDR3 is TGTGCCACCCAGGGGCGAGGGAACACCGGGGAGCTGTTTTTT. It codes for CATQGRGNTGELFF.